Listed here are 25 T cell receptor beta chains from one sample, sequenced in a study of metastatic and nonmetastatic thyroid tumors. All patients reached thyroid surgery having received no treatment beforehand. TCRdb re-analyzed the PCR reads through MiXCR. The sample lists tens of thousands of clones, approximately 19% seen once, with roughly 5.1% in the top ten. The sample comprised blood. All receptors come from a male donor with papillary thyroid cancer or a benign thyroid nodule (not recorded which). Some clones in this sample may be carry-over from other donors' samples.

This rearrangement joins TRBV20-1 to TRBJ2-3; D is unresolved. The V gene lost 6 bases and the J gene lost 2 bases, with 12 bases spanning the gap. The CDR3 is 13 residues long. In germline, CDR1 is DFQATT, CDR2 SNEGSKA (reference sequence). CDR3: CSARSPNTDTQYF. CDR3 sequence (DNA): TGCAGTGCCAGATCCCCTAACACAGATACGCAGTATTTT.

For this clone: Since the CDR3 does not end with the conserved phenylalanine or tryptophan, this likely comes from a read error. DNA of the CDR3: TGTGCTAGTGGTCCCGGAGCCCCCGAGCAGTTCTTA. It codes for CASGPGAPEQFL. The chain carries TRBV12-5 and TRBJ2-1; D not certain. The germline CDR1 and CDR2 sequences are LGHNT and FRNRAP. V was cut by 5 bases and J by 10 bases, with 12 bases left in between. The CDR3 has 12 amino acids.

This clone was counted many times. The rearrangement links TRBV4-1 to TRBJ2-1, with D tentatively TRBD1 or TRBD2 (5 bases each). The CDR3 is 16 residues long. Germline values: CDR1 MGHRA, CDR2 YSYEKL. Trimming removed 4 bases at V and 6 bases at J, with 19 bases between. This chain's CDR3 is CASSPFRGPIVNEQFF. As DNA, the CDR3 is TGCGCCAGCAGCCCATTCCGGGGCCCTATCGTCAATGAGCAGTTCTTC.

This clone was recorded many times. The chain joins TRBV5-1 to TRBJ2-7, with 10 bases fitting TRBD2. The CDR3 is made up of 15 amino acids. V was pared by 4 bases and J by 9 bases, with 13 bases of the junction left unmatched. Germline CDR1 and CDR2: SGHRS and YFSETQ. CDR3: CASSISGTSVSGQYF. The DNA for the CDR3 is TGCGCCAGCAGCATTAGCGGGACTAGCGTAAGCGGGCAGTACTTC.

This clone was detected a few times. J is TRBJ1-2 and V is TRBV28; D is undetermined. The CDR3 runs to 16 residues. The germline V gene encodes CDR1 MDHEN and CDR2 SYDVKM. V was trimmed by 4 bases and J by 4 bases, leaving 19 bases between them. The CDR3 DNA reads as TGTGCCAGCAGTTCCCCCGGGAGGGATTTATCCTATGGCTACACCTTC. Translating gives CASSSPGRDLSYGYTF.

This clone was recorded many times. The rearrangement joins TRBV4-1 to TRBJ2-5, with unresolved D. CDR1 and CDR2 (germline): MGHRA, YSYEKL. The CDR3 totals 15 residues. V lost 0 bases and J lost 5, with 13 bases in between. CDR3 coding DNA: TGCGCCAGCAGCCAAGAAAAAACAGTTTCCGAGACCCAGTACTTC. As protein: CASSQEKTVSETQYF.

This clone was recorded many times. The genes are TRBV5-1 and TRBJ2-1, with 14 nucleotides matching TRBD2. V lost 4 bases, J lost 7 bases, and 13 bases stayed unmatched. The CDR3 consists of 18 residues. Germline-derived CDR1 and CDR2 are SGHRS and YFSETQ. CDR3 nucleotide sequence: TGCGCCAGCAGCGCCGGGACAGCCGGGACTAGCGGGAGTAATGAGCAGTTCTTC. Protein: CASSAGTAGTSGSNEQFF.

The gene calls are TRBV27 and TRBJ2-7, with 8 bases that match TRBD2. The CDR3 loop spans 12 amino acids. Germline CDR1 reads MNHEY; CDR2 reads SMNVEV (reference sequence). The CDR3, as DNA: TGTGCATCACGGGGGGGATCCTACGAGCAGTACTTC. It codes for CASRGGSYEQYF.

This clone has just a few counts. A much larger clone differs by one base, so this may be a read error. At the DNA level, this CDR3 is encoded by other sequences in the same sample as well. The rearrangement joins TRBV27 to TRBJ1-1; D unclear. The germline CDR1 and CDR2 sequences are MNHEY and SMNVEV (reference sequence). This CDR3 comprises 13 residues. CDR3: CASSFSRSTEAFF. Written as DNA, the CDR3 is TGTGCCAGCAGTTTCAGCAGGTCCACTGAAGCTTTTTTT.

The chain employs TRBV4-1 and TRBJ2-7; possibly TRBD1 or TRBD2 for D (7 bases each). This CDR3 region has 15 residues. Between the trimmed V and J ends, which lost 10 bases and 3 bases, there was a span of 22 bases. Germline assignment: CDR1 MGHRA and CDR2 YSYEKL. For the CDR3, the DNA is TGCGCCATCAGTCAAGGGGGGGACAGAGTCTACGAGCAGTACTTC. Translation gives CAISQGGDRVYEQYF.

In its sample, this clone is medium-sized (0.01 to 0.1%). The chain has TRBV28 and TRBJ2-7; D is unclear. Trimming cost V 11 bases and J 4 bases, with 12 bases left between them. The CDR3 totals 11 residues. Germline CDR1 MDHEN, CDR2 SYDVKM. For the CDR3, the DNA is TGTGCCGCGTCGACCCGGTACGAGCAGTACTTC. Translated, it gives CAASTRYEQYF.

This clone was detected many times. The chain is built from TRBV11-2 and TRBJ2-5; D call uncertain. The length of the CDR3 is 14 residues. Trimming took off 2 bases at V and 5 bases at J, with 12 bases between the two ends. Germline CDR1 reads SGHAT; CDR2 reads FQNNGV. The CDR3 DNA follows: TGTGCCAGCAGCTTATATATTAAAGGGGAGACCCAGTACTTC. It translates to CASSLYIKGETQYF.

This clone has just a few counts. The V gene is TRBV10-3, the J gene TRBJ1-5, with TRBD1 as a possible D gene (6 bases). Germline V lookup: CDR1 ENHRY, CDR2 SYGVKD. The length of the CDR3 is 13 residues. The V gene lost 10 bases and the J gene lost 3 bases, with 13 bases spanning the gap. CDR3 loop: CATSGENNQPQHF. DNA for the CDR3: TGTGCCACTTCAGGGGAAAACAATCAGCCCCAGCATTTT.

The table lists this clone with many counts. The chain joins TRBV12-3 or TRBV12-4 to TRBJ2-7; TRBD1 matches at 7 bases. This CDR3 is built from 15 residues. Losses at the gene ends were 3 bases for V and 4 bases for J; bases not matched to a gene: 9. Written as DNA, the CDR3 is TGTGCCAGCAGTTTTAGACAGGGTCTATGGTACGAGCAGTACTTC. Its protein is CASSFRQGLWYEQYF.

In this sample, this clone is medium-sized. The rearrangement links TRBV24-1 to TRBJ2-3, with 7 bases that match TRBD1. J lost 0 bases, V lost 1 base, and 3 bases had no gene match. CDR3 length: 16 amino acids. The germline V gene encodes CDR1 KGHDR and CDR2 SFDVKD. DNA of the CDR3: TGTGCCACCAGTGATTTTGGACAGGAGAGCACAGATACGCAGTATTTT. This codes for CATSDFGQESTDTQYF.

This sequence joins TRBV27 and TRBJ2-2; TRBD1 matches at 10 bases. With 3 bases clipped from V and 6 bases from J, the junction kept 4 bases outside the gene matches. CDR3 length equals 15 residues. Per germline, CDR1 MNHEY and CDR2 SMNVEV (reference sequence). CDR3 DNA sequence: TGTGCCAGCAGTTTCGGGACAGGGGAAGCCGGGGAGCTGTTTTTT. Translated, it gives CASSFGTGEAGELFF.

By share, this clone counts as medium-sized. J is TRBJ2-3 and V is TRBV6-1; D might be TRBD1 (6 bases). CDR1 and CDR2 (germline): MNHNS, SASEGT. CDR3 size: 13 residues. The V gene lost 6 bases and the J gene lost 1 base, with 8 bases spanning the gap. The CDR3 sequence: CASSPGGTDTQYF. Written as DNA, the CDR3 is TGTGCCAGCAGCCCAGGGGGCACAGATACGCAGTATTTT.

The genes are TRBV2 and TRBJ2-1, with D maybe TRBD2 (6 bases). Trimming took 8 bases from V and 9 from J, leaving 23 bases between them. Per the germline V gene, CDR1 is SNHLY and CDR2 is FYNNEI. The CDR3 runs 15 residues. In DNA form, the CDR3 reads TGTGCCAGCTTTACGTCGTTGCTAGCGTTACCTGAGCAGTTCTTC. Protein: CASFTSLLALPEQFF.

Ten or more counts support this clone. The V gene is TRBV7-6, the J gene TRBJ1-1; D is ambiguous. CDR1 is SGHVS and CDR2 is FNYEAQ in the germline V gene. This CDR3 region has 15 residues. The germline V and J ends were trimmed by 2 bases and 0 bases, with 10 bases remaining between them. This chain's CDR3 is CASSLTPLMNTEAFF. CDR3 coding DNA: TGTGCCAGCAGCTTAACGCCTCTTATGAACACTGAAGCTTTCTTT.

This clone was seen only a few times. Mismatch with germline at one junction end may stem from a read error. This CDR3 is CSSSSGEGTGANVLTF. The CDR3 DNA follows: TGTTCCAGCAGTTCTGGGGAGGGGACTGGGGCCAACGTCCTGACTTTC. This rearrangement joins TRBV12-3 or TRBV12-4 to TRBJ2-6; TRBD2 matches 7 bases. CDR3 length equals 16 residues.

This clone has a count of ten or more. The gene calls are TRBV7-9 and TRBJ2-2; weak D call: TRBD2 (5 bases). CDR3 length: 14 residues. Germline V gives CDR1 SEHNR, CDR2 FQNEAQ (reference sequence). V lost 7 bases and J 1 base, leaving 10 bases between the germline ends. CDR3 in amino acids: CASIQSGNTGELFF. The CDR3 DNA sequence: TGTGCCAGCATTCAGAGCGGGAACACCGGGGAGCTGTTTTTT.

This clone was counted at least ten times. CDR3: CAISDIMQRGGTGELFF. The CDR3, as DNA: TGTGCCATCAGTGATATTATGCAGAGAGGGGGAACCGGGGAGCTGTTTTTT. The chain has TRBV10-3 and TRBJ2-2; possible D gene TRBD1, 6 bases. Looked up from germline, CDR1 is ENHRY and CDR2 is SYGVKD. Trimming took off 3 bases at V and 5 bases at J, with 19 bases between the two ends. This CDR3 contains 17 residues.

This clone was seen ten or more times. The chain is built from TRBV10-3 and TRBJ2-1; TRBD2 agrees at 12 bases. V gave up 4 bases and J gave up 1 base; unmatched junction bases: 2. Looked up from germline, CDR1 is ENHRY and CDR2 is SYGVKD. CDR3 size: 16 residues. The CDR3 region is CAISVGLAGSYNEQFF. CDR3 DNA: TGTGCCATCAGTGTTGGACTAGCGGGGTCCTACAATGAGCAGTTCTTC.

V gene TRBV6-4 combines with J gene TRBJ1-6; no definite D call. The CDR3 loop spans 13 amino acids. Trimming cost V 5 bases and J 9 bases, with 11 bases left between them. The germline V gene encodes CDR1 MRHNA and CDR2 SNTAGT. The chain's CDR3 is CASSPSMGSPLHF. In DNA form, the CDR3 reads TGTGCCAGCAGTCCCAGTATGGGTTCACCCCTCCACTTT.

Comments on this clone: A much larger clone lies one base from this, so it may be a read error. As DNA, the CDR3 is TGCAGCGTTGGTCGTGTCGGACAGGGGGCGCACGGCTACACCTTC. This translates into CSVGRVGQGAHGYTF. The gene calls are TRBV29-1 and TRBJ1-2; 11 positions agree with TRBD1. Trimming cost V 4 bases and J 8 bases; bases outside gene matches: 12. Per the germline V gene, CDR1 is SQVTM and CDR2 is ANQGSEA. The CDR3 covers 15 residues.